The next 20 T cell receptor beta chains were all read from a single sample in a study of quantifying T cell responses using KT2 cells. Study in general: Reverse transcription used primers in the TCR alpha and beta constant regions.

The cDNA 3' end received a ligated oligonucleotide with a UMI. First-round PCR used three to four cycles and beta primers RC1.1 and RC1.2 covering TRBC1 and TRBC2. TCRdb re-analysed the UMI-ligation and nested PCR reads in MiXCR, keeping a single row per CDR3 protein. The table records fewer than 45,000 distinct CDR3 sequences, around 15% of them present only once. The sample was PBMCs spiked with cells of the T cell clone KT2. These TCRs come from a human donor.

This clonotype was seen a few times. Here the CDR3 reads CASSYSKDRGSEQYF. The CDR3 nucleotides are TGTGCCAGCAGTTACTCGAAGGACAGGGGCTCCGAGCAGTACTTC. J is TRBJ2-7 and V is TRBV6-2 or TRBV6-3, with 9 bases lining up with TRBD1. From germline, CDR1 is MNHEY and CDR2 SVGEGT. The CDR3 sequence is 15 residues long. V gave up 0 bases and J gave up 6 bases; unmatched junction bases: 6.

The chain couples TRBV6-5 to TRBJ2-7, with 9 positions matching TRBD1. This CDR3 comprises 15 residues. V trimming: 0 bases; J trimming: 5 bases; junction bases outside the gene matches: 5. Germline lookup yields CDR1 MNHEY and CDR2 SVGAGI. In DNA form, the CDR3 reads TGTGCCAGCAGTTACTCGGGGACAGGGCAGCACGAGCAGTACTTC. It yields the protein CASSYSGTGQHEQYF.

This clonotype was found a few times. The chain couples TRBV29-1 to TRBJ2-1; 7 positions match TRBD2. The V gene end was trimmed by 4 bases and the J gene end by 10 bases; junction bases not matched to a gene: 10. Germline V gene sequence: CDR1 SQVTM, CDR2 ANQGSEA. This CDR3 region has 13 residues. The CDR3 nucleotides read TGCAGCGTTGCCCTGGCGGGAGAAGGGGAGCAGTTCTTC. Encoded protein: CSVALAGEGEQFF.

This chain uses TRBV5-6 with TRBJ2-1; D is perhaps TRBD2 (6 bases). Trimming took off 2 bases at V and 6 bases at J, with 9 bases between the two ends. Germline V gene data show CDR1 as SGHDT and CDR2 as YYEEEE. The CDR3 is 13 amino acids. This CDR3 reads CASSFGRGNEQFF. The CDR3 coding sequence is TGTGCCAGCAGCTTTGGGCGGGGCAATGAGCAGTTCTTC. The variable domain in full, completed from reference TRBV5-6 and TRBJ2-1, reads DAGVTQSPTHLIKTRGQQVTLRCSPKSGHDTVSWYQQALGQGPQFIFQYYEEEERQRGNFPDRFSGHQFPNYSSELNVNALLLGDSALYLCASSFGRGNEQFFGPGTRLTVL.

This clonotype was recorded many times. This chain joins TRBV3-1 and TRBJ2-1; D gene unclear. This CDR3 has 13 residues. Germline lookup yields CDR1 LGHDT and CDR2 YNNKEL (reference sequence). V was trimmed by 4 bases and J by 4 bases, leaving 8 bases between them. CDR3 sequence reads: CASSRDPYNEQFF. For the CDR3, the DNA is TGTGCCAGCAGCCGAGACCCTTACAATGAGCAGTTCTTC.

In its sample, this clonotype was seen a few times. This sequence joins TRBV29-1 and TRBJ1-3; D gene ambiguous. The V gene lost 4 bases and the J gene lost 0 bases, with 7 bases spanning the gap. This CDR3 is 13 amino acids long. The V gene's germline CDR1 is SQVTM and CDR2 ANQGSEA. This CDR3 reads CSVVAGSGNTIYF. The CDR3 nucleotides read TGCAGCGTTGTTGCAGGCTCTGGAAACACCATATATTTT.

Here the CDR3 reads CASSLRDRKNEQFF. CDR3 nucleotide sequence: TGCGCCAGCAGCTTGCGGGACAGGAAAAATGAGCAGTTCTTC. This chain connects TRBV5-1 to TRBJ2-1, with 8 bases matching TRBD1. V shed 1 base and J 7 bases; nucleotides not matched to a gene: 4. Germline CDR1 SGHRS, CDR2 YFSETQ. The CDR3 contains 14 residues.

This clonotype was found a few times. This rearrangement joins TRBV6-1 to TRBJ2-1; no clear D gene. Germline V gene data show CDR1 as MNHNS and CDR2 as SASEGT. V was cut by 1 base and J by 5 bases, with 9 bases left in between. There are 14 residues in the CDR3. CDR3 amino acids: CASSEGTDHNEQFF. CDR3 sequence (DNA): TGTGCCAGCAGTGAAGGTACGGATCACAATGAGCAGTTCTTC.

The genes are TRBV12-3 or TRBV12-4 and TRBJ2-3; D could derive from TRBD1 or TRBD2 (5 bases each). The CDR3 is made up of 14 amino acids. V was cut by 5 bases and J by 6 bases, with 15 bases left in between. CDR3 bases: TGTGCCAGCAGTCCTTGGGGGAGCGCGGATACGCAGTATTTT. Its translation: CASSPWGSADTQYF.

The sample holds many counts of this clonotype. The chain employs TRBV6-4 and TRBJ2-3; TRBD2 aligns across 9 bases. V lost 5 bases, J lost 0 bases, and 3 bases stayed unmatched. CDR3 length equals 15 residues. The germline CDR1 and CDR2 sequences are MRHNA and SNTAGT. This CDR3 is CASSSLAGSTDTQYF. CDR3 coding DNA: TGTGCCAGCAGTAGTCTAGCGGGGAGCACAGATACGCAGTATTTT.

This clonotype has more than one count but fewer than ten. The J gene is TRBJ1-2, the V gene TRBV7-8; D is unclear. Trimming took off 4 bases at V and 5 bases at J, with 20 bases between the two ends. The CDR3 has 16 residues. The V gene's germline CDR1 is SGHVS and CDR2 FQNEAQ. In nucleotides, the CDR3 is TGTGCCAGCAGCTCGCAGACTGGACGCAAGATATATGGCTACACCTTC. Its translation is CASSSQTGRKIYGYTF.

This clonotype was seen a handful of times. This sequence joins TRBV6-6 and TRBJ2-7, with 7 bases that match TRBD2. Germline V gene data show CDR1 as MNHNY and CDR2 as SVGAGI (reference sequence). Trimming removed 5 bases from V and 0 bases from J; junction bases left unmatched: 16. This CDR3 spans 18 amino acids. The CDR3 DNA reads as TGTGCCAGCAGTCCTACAGCGGGGATTACCTTTTTCTCCTACGAGCAGTACTTC. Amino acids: CASSPTAGITFFSYEQYF.

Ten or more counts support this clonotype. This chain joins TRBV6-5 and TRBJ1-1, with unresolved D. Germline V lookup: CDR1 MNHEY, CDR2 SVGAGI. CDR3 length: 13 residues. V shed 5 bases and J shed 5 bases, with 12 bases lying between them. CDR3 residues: CASSLGARTEAFF. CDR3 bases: TGTGCCAGCAGTCTGGGCGCCAGGACTGAAGCTTTCTTT.

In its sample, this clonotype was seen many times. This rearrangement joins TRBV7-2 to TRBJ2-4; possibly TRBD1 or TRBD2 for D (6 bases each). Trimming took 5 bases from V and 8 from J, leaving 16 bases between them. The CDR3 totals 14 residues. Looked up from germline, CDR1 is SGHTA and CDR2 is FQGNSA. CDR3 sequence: CASSRQEGADIQYF. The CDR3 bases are TGTGCCAGCAGCCGACAGGAGGGTGCGGACATTCAGTACTTC.

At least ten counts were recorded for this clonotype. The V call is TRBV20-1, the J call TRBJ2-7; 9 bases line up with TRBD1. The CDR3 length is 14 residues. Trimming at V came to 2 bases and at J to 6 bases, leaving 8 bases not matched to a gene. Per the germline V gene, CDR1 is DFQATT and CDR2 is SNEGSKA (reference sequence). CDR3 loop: CSARRDRDFSEQYF. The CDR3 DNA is TGCAGTGCTAGACGGGACAGGGATTTTTCCGAGCAGTACTTC.

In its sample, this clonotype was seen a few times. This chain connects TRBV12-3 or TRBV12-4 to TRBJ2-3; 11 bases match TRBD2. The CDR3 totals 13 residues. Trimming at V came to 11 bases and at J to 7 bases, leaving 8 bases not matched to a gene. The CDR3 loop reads CASGASGRHTQYF. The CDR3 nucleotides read TGTGCCTCCGGGGCTAGCGGGAGGCATACGCAGTATTTT.

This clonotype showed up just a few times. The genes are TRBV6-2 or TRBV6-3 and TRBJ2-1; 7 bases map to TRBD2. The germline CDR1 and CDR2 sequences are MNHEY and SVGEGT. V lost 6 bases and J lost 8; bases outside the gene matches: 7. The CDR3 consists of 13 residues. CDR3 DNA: TGTGCCAGCAGACCCGCGGGAGTCGATGAGCAGTTCTTC. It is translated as CASRPAGVDEQFF.

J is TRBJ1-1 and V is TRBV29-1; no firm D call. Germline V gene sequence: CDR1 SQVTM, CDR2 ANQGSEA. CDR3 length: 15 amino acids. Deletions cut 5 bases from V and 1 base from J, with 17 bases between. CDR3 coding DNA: TGCAGCGTTCACCCTGTTGGTGGGCAGAACACTGAAGCTTTCTTT. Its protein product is CSVHPVGGQNTEAFF.

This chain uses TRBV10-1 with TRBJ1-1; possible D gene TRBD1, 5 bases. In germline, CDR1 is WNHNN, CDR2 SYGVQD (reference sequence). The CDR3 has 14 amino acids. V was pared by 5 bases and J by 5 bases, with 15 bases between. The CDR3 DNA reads TGCGCCAGCAGTCCGACGGGGGTGGAAACTGAAGCTTTCTTT. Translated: CASSPTGVETEAFF.

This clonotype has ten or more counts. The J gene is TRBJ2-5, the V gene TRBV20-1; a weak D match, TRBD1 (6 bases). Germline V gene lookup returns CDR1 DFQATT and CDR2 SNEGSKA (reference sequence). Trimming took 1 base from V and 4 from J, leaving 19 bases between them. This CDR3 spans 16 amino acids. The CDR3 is CSARVGARGFGETQYF. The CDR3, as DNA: TGCAGTGCTAGAGTTGGAGCCAGGGGATTTGGAGAGACCCAGTACTTC.